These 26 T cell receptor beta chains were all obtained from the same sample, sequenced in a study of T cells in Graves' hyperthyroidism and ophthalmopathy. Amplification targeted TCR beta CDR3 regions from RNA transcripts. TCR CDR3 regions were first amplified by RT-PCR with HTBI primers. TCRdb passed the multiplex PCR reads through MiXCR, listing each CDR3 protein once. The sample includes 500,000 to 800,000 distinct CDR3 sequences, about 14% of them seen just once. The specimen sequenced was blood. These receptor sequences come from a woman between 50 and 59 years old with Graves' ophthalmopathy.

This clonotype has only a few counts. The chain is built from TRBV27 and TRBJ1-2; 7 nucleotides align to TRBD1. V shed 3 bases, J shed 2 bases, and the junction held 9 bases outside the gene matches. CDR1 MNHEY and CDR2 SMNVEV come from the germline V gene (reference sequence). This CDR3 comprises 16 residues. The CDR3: CASSFADRSLNYGYTF. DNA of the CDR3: TGTGCCAGCAGTTTTGCGGACAGGTCCTTGAACTATGGCTACACCTTC.

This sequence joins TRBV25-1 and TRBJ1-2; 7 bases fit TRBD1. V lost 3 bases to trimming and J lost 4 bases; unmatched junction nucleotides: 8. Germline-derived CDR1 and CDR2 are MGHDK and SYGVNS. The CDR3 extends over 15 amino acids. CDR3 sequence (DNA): TGTGCCAGCAGTGATCATTTCGACAGGGCCTATGGCTACACCTTC. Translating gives CASSDHFDRAYGYTF.

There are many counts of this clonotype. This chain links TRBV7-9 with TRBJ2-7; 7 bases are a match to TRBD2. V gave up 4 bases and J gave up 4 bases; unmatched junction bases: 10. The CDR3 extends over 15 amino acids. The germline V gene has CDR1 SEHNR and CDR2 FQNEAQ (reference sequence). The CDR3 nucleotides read TGTGCCAGCAGCTCTGGATGGACTAGGTCTTACGAGCAGTACTTC. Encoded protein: CASSSGWTRSYEQYF.

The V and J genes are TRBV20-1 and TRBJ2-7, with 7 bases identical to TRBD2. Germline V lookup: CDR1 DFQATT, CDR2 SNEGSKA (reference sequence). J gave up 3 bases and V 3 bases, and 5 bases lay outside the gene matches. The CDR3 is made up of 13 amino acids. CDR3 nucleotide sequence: TGCAGTGCTAGGGCGGGAGAGAGCTACGAGCAGTACTTC. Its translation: CSARAGESYEQYF.

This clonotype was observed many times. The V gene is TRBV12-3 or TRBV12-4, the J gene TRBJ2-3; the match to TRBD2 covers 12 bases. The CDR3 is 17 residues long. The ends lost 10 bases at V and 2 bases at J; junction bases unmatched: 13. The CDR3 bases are TGTGCCACGGGACAGAATGGACTAGCGGGAATCACAGATACGCAGTATTTT. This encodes CATGQNGLAGITDTQYF.

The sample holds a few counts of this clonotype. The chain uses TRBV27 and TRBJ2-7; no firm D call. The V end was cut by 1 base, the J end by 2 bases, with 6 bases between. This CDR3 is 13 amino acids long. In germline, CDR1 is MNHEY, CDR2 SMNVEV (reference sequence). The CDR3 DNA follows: TGTGCCAGCAGTTTATACACCACCTACGAGCAGTACTTC. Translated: CASSLYTTYEQYF.

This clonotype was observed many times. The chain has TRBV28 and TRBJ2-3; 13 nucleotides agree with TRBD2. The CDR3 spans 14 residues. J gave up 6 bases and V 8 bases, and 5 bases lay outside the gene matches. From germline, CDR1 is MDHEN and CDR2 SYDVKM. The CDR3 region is CASWTSGSFDTQYF. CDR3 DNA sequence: TGTGCCAGCTGGACTAGCGGGAGTTTCGATACGCAGTATTTT.

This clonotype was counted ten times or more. In DNA, the CDR3 is TGTGCCAGCAGCCAAGAATCGGCTAGCTTATACAATGAGCAGTTCTTC. This gives the protein CASSQESASLYNEQFF. This sequence joins TRBV4-2 and TRBJ2-1; perhaps TRBD2 as D (5 bases). There are 16 residues in the CDR3. Deletions cut 0 bases from V and 4 bases from J, with 13 bases between. Looked up from germline, CDR1 is LGHNA and CDR2 is YNFKEQ.

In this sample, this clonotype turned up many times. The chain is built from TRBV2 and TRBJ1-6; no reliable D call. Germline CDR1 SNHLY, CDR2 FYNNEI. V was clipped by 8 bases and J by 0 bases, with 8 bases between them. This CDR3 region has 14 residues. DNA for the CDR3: TGTGCCAGCGGAAGATTCTCCTATAATTCACCCCTCCACTTT. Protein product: CASGRFSYNSPLHF.

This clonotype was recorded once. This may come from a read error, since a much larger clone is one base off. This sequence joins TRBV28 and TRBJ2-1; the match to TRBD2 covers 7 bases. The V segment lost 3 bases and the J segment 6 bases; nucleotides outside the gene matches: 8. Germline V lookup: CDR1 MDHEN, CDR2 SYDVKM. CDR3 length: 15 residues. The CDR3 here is CASSFMREWGNEQFF. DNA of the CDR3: TGTGCCAGCAGTTTTATGCGGGAGTGGGGCAATGAGCAGTTCTTC.

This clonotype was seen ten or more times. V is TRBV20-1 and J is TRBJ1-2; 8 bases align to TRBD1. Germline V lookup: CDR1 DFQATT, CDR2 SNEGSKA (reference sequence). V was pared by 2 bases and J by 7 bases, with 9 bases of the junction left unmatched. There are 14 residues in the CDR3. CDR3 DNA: TGCAGTGCTAGAACCGCGGACAGGGTTTTTGGCTACACCTTC. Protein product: CSARTADRVFGYTF.

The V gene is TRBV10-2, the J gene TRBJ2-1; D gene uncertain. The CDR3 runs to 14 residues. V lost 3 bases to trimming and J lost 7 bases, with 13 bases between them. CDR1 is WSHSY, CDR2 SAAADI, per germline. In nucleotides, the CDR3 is TGCGCCAGCAGTGATCCAGGAAAAAAGAATGAGCAGTTCTTC. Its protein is CASSDPGKKNEQFF.

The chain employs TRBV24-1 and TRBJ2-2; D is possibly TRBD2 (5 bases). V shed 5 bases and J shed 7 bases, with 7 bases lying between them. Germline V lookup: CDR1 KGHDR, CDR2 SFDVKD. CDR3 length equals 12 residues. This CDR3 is CATSGEGGELFF. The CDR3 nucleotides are TGTGCCACCAGTGGAGAGGGCGGGGAGCTGTTTTTT.

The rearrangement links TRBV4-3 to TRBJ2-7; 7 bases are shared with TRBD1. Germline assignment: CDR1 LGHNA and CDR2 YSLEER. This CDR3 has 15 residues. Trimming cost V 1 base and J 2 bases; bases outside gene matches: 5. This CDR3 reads CASSQGQQGTYEQYF. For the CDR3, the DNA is TGCGCCAGCAGCCAAGGACAACAGGGGACCTACGAGCAGTACTTC.

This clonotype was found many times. Here the CDR3 reads CASSNPGLAGEETQYF. The CDR3 nucleotides read TGTGCCAGCAGTAACCCGGGACTAGCGGGAGAAGAGACCCAGTACTTC. The chain employs TRBV6-1 and TRBJ2-5; 14 bases agree with TRBD2. The J segment lost 3 bases and the V segment lost 5 bases, leaving 5 bases of the junction unmatched. The CDR3 totals 16 residues. CDR1 MNHNS and CDR2 SASEGT come from the germline V gene.

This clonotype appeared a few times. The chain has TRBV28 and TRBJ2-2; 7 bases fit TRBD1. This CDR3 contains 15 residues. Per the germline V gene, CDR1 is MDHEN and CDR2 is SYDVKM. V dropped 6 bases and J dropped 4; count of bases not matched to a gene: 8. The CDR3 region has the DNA TGTGCCAGCAGAGACAACAGGGGCCTCACCGGGGAGCTGTTTTTT. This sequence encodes CASRDNRGLTGELFF.

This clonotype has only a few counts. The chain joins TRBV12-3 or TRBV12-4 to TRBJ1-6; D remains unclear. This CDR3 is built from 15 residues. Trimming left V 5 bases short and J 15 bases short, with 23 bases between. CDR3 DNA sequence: TGTGCCAGCAGTCCCACAGATAACTATAATTTTGGCCTCCACTTT. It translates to CASSPTDNYNFGLHF.

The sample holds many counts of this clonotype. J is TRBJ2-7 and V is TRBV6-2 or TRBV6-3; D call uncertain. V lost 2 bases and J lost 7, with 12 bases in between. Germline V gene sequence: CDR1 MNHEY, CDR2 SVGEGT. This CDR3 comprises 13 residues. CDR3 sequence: CASSYQFLWEQYF. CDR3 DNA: TGTGCCAGCAGTTACCAGTTTTTGTGGGAGCAGTACTTC.

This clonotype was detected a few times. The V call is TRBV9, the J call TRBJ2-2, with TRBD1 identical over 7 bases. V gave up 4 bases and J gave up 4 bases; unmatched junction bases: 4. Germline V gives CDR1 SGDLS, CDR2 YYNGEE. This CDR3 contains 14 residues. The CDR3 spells CASSIQGFTGELFF. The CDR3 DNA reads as TGTGCCAGCAGCATACAGGGGTTCACCGGGGAGCTGTTTTTT.

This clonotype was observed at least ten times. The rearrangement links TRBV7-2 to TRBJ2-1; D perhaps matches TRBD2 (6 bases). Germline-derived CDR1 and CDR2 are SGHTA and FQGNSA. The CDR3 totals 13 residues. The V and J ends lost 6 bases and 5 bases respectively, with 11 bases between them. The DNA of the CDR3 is TGTGCCAGCAGTTCCGGGACTCACAATGAGCAGTTCTTC. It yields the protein CASSSGTHNEQFF.

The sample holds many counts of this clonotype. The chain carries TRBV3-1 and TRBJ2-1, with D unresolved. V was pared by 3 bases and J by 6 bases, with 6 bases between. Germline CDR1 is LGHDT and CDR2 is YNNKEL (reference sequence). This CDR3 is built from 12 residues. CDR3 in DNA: TGTGCCAGCAGCCACCTTATCAATGAGCAGTTCTTC. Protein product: CASSHLINEQFF.

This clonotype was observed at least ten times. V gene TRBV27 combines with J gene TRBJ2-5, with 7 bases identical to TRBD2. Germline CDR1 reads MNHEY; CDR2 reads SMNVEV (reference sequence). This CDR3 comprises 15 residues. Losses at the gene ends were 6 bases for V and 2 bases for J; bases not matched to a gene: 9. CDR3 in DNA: TGTGCCAGCAGGCGGAAGCGGGGACTACAAGAGACCCAGTACTTC. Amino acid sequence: CASRRKRGLQETQYF.

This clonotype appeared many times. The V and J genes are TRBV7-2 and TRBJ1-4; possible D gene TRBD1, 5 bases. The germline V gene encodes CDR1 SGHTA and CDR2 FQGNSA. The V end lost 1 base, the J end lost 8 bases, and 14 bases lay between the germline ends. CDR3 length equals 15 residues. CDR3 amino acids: CASSLEVGVGEKLFF. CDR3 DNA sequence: TGTGCCAGCAGCTTAGAAGTAGGGGTAGGCGAAAAACTGTTTTTT. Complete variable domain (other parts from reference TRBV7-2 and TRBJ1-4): GAGVSQSPSNKVTEKGKDVELRCDPISGHTALYWYRQSLGQGLEFLIYFQGNSAPDKSGLPSDRFSAERTGGSVSTLTIQRTQQEDSAVYLCASSLEVGVGEKLFFGSGTQLSVL.

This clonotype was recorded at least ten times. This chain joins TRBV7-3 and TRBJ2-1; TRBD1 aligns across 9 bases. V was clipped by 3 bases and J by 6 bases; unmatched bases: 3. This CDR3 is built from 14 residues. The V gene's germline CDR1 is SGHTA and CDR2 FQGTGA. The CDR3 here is CASSFGTGINEQFF. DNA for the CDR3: TGTGCCAGCAGCTTTGGGACAGGGATCAATGAGCAGTTCTTC.

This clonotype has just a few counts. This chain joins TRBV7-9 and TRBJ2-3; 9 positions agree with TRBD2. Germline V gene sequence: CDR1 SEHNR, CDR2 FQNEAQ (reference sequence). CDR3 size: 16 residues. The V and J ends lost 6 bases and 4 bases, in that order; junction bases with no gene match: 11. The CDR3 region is CASRPTSGGGSDTQYF. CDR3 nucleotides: TGTGCCAGCAGACCGACTAGCGGAGGTGGGTCAGATACGCAGTATTTT. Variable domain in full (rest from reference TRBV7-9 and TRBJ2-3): DTGVSQNPRHKITKRGQNVTFRCDPISEHNRLYWYRQTLGQGPEFLTYFQNEAQLEKSRLLSDRFSAERPKGSFSTLEIQRTEQGDSAMYLCASRPTSGGGSDTQYFGPGTRLTVL.

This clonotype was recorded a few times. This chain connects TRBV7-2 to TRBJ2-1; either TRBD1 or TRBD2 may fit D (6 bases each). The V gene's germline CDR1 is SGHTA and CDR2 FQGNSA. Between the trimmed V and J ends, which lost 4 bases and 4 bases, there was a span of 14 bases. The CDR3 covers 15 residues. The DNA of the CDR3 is TGTGCCAGCAGCTCCCCTGGGGGGACATACAATGAGCAGTTCTTC. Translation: CASSSPGGTYNEQFF.